Only one count was recorded for the clone carrying this TCR beta chain. The data originate from a study of blood T cell repertoires in COVID-19. The study recruited people aged 18 to 89 years across approximately 25 US areas. Participant reports of clinical history set cohort assignment. Sequencing used immunoSEQ multiplex PCR; TCRdb keeps in-frame clones, though not all of them. The sample shows fewer than 300,000 clones, around 88% of them seen only once. With 4 bases removed from V and 5 bases from J, the gap between germline ends came to 18 bases. The CDR3 contains 16 residues. Germline CDR1 reads MDHEN; CDR2 reads SYDVKM.

The chain couples TRBV28 to TRBJ1-5; TRBD1 might be the D (6 bases). The source material was PBMCs or T cells enriched from blood (not recorded which). This sequence originates from a woman in her thirties or forties with acute COVID-19. The CDR3 region has the DNA TGTGCCAGCAGTTCCTTAGACAGGAGGAGATATCAGCCCCAGCATTTT. This sequence encodes CASSSLDRRRYQPQHF.